This TCR beta chain was identified in a study of shared clonotypes between healthy human individuals (dated by TCRdb to the early 2020s). Describing the broader study: The cohort comprised two women and a few men aged 18 to 49 years. To estimate repertoire size and how much clonotypes are shared between individuals, the study performed deep sequencing of blood TCR repertoires from five healthy adults. To increase sequencing depth and limit assay-specific biases, TCR repertoire library preparation and sequencing were carried out by different laboratories using diverse techniques. Leukapheresis yielded between about 0.94 and 8.9 billion PBMCs per donor.

Beyond this particular receptor, the publication reports: The genetic and exposure-history diversity represented was limited by the small number of donors. Pairwise subsampling indicated that sequencing depth was expected to affect the degree of clonotype sharing among donors. Sampling was restricted to blood, and TCR repertoires in tissue are likely to differ from TCR repertoires in blood.

Healthy HIV-negative adults with no recently reported acute infections or vaccinations were included as donors. Every donor was a Caucasian adult living in Nashville, Tennessee, USA. In the unsorted samples, approximately 82 million PBMCs were counted, and genomic DNA was extracted using the QIAamp DNA Blood Mini kit. Blood was obtained by leukapheresis, after which PBMCs were separated by Ficoll-Histopaque density gradient centrifugation and cryopreserved in liquid nitrogen vapor phase. TCR CDR3 regions were amplified from genomic DNA by multiplex PCR using the deep immunoSEQ assay. Extracted genomic DNA from each cell subset was spread evenly across all wells of several immunoSEQ 96-well plates, with each plate serving as a replicate. Each replicate PCR for unsorted PBMC received 300 to 350 ng genomic DNA, equal to tens of thousands of T cell genomes. Unsorted PBMC genomic DNA was sequenced across ten immunoSEQ deep assay plates. Purified libraries were measured with a Qubit 3.0 fluorometer, size-checked on a Bioanalyzer 2100, and measured again with the KAPA Library Quantification kit. Every immunoSEQ 96-well plate was sequenced on a dedicated single-read 150-cycle Illumina NextSeq 550 flow cell. On the study's bioinformatics: Because the immunoSEQ output included only junctional sequences and no quality scores, the filtering could not be the same as the filtering used for full-length reads. To assign V/J genes and CDR3, sequences were annotated using PyIR, a Python wrapper for IgBLAST v1.9, with IMGT germline references. Reads with weak V/J assignments (E-value above 1e-6), missing CDR3, stop codons, out-of-frame junctions, or ambiguous translated residues were removed. A V3J clonotype was defined by an identical inferred V gene, J gene, and CDR3 amino acid sequence. Percentage overlap between repertoires was computed as shared unique clonotypes divided by the size of the smaller repertoire. Repertoire richness was assessed with RTK rarefaction, the Chao1 estimator, and Recon v2.1 estimates of unobserved clonotypes. The table comes from immuneACCESS by way of TCRdb, which keeps in-frame sequences with V and J called. Part of the clones is missing from these tables; in studies checked, under half for an unresolved V gene and the rest for unknown reasons. D and trimming come from the DNA, and the V and J calls and clone size come from that table. This sample gives a few hundred thousand clones in total; roughly three quarters of them show up just once. Of the sample, about 11% is held by the ten largest clones.

A remark on this clone: The antigen it binds to is not known. Base-call qualities are not available, and no considerably larger clone is one nucleotide away.

Material: PBMCs. This clonotype was obtained from a woman aged 40 to 50 in good health. Some clones in this sample may be carry-over from other donors' samples.

The DNA sequence is TGTGCCAGCAGCTTAGTACAGAGCTCCTACGAGCAGTACTTC. Its translation is CASSLVQSSYEQYF. This chain joins TRBV7-8 to TRBJ2-7; no D segment can be confidently identified. From cysteine to phenylalanine, the CDR3 is 14 amino acids long. The sequence is cut down to CDR3 DNA, 42 bases in frame from base 1. The germline V gene sets CDR1 to SGHVS and CDR2 to FQNEAQ. V gives up 1 base and J gives up 0 bases, and the segment between their germline ends measures 7 bases. With the portions outside the CDR3 filled from the reference TRBV7-8 and TRBJ2-7 genes, the complete variable region becomes GAGVSQSPRYKVAKRGQDVALRCDPISGHVSLFWYQQALGQGPEFLTYFQNEAQLDKSGLPSDRFFAERPEGSVSTLKIQRTQQEDSAVYLCASSLVQSSYEQYFGPGTRLTVT.